This T cell receptor beta chain comes out of a study of early T cells in non-severe SARS-CoV-2 infection. Overall study: Chains from this unsorted whole-blood bulk RNA could not be paired.

The TCR library protocol was used to attach unique molecular identifiers. These identifiers were attached to individual cDNA molecules. TCRdb recomputed calls from the 5' RACE reads with MiXCR, one row per CDR3 protein. This table holds roughly 70,000 distinct CDR3 sequences, around 18% found once. The CDR3 consists of 15 residues. Germline-derived CDR1 and CDR2 are MNHEY and SVGEGT. Trimming shortened V by 7 bases and J by 1 base, and 14 bases separated the two germline ends. Findings and caveats of the study: Private and CD4 specificities were missed by VDJdb matching, skewed to anti-spike CD8.

Comment on this clonotype: Its antigen is unidentified.

This chain connects TRBV6-2 or TRBV6-3 to TRBJ1-5, with no clear D. The sample in question was whole blood, obtained at baseline. The clonotype comes from an adult who was a healthcare worker with PCR-confirmed SARS-CoV-2 infection or an uninfected control (not recorded which). CDR3 region: CASTPAGLSNQPQHF. The CDR3 region has the DNA TGTGCCAGCACCCCGGCGGGTTTGAGCAATCAGCCCCAGCATTTT.